Below are 32 T cell receptor beta chains sequenced from a single sample in a study of early T cells in non-severe SARS-CoV-2 infection. MiXCR, run by TCRdb on the 5' RACE reads, gives a single entry per CDR3 protein. Here the sample spans some 45,000 distinct CDR3 sequences, roughly 9.4% being singletons. This specimen was whole blood, taken at baseline. These receptors all come from an adult who was a healthcare worker with PCR-confirmed SARS-CoV-2 infection or an uninfected control (not recorded which).

This clonotype appeared many times. The chain links TRBV6-5 to TRBJ2-7, with D unresolved. Germline-derived CDR1 and CDR2 are MNHEY and SVGAGI. Trimming took off 2 bases at V and 0 bases at J, with 8 bases between the two ends. The CDR3 extends over 14 amino acids. CDR3 protein: CASSYRQDSYEQYF. The CDR3 nucleotides read TGTGCCAGCAGTTACAGGCAGGACTCCTACGAGCAGTACTTC.

Only a few counts were recorded for this clonotype. V is TRBV6-4 and J is TRBJ2-1, with D possibly matching TRBD2 (6 bases). The V end was cut by 7 bases, the J end by 5 bases, with 18 bases between. The CDR3 loop spans 15 amino acids. From germline, CDR1 is MRHNA and CDR2 SNTAGT. CDR3 sequence: CASTLQRATHNEQFF. CDR3 DNA: TGTGCCAGCACCCTACAGCGGGCCACACACAATGAGCAGTTCTTC.

The rearrangement links TRBV20-1 to TRBJ1-1; no firm D call. V was clipped by 6 bases and J by 0 bases, with 11 bases between them. The CDR3 sequence is 13 residues long. Germline assignment: CDR1 DFQATT and CDR2 SNEGSKA (reference sequence). CDR3 residues: CSAVQKLNTEAFF. The CDR3 nucleotides are TGCAGTGCCGTCCAGAAGCTGAACACTGAAGCTTTCTTT.

This chain joins TRBV7-9 and TRBJ2-7, with D perhaps TRBD2 (5 bases). V was trimmed by 5 bases and J by 4 bases, leaving 21 bases between them. Germline CDR1 reads SEHNR; CDR2 reads FQNEAQ (reference sequence). The CDR3 is 16 residues long. The CDR3 protein is CASSALNYGIGYEQYF. CDR3 sequence (DNA): TGTGCCAGCAGCGCGTTAAACTACGGGATTGGGTACGAGCAGTACTTC.

The gene calls are TRBV6-5 and TRBJ1-2; perhaps TRBD1 as D (6 bases). The CDR3 covers 15 residues. V lost 5 bases to trimming and J lost 0 bases, with 13 bases between them. Germline CDR1 MNHEY, CDR2 SVGAGI. The CDR3, as DNA: TGTGCCAGCAGTCAAAACAGGGCCGCTAACTATGGCTACACCTTC. Translated: CASSQNRAANYGYTF.

This clonotype was counted ten times or more. The chain combines TRBV18 with TRBJ1-1; D unclear. The germline CDR1 and CDR2 sequences are KGHSH and LQKENI. The CDR3 extends over 15 amino acids. V was cut by 6 bases and J by 1 base, with 15 bases left in between. Here the CDR3 reads CASSPNGRRNTEAFF. DNA of the CDR3: TGTGCCAGCTCGCCCAACGGACGGAGGAACACTGAAGCTTTCTTT.

The chain couples TRBV12-3 or TRBV12-4 to TRBJ1-6, with a tentative D call TRBD1 (5 bases). The CDR3 spans 14 residues. Between the trimmed V and J ends, which lost 5 bases and 10 bases, there was a span of 15 bases. The CDR3 region has the DNA TGTGCCAGCAGTAGGGGTAAATTGGTATCACCCCTCCACTTT. The encoded protein is CASSRGKLVSPLHF.

This clonotype was picked up a small number of times. The chain combines TRBV12-3 or TRBV12-4 with TRBJ1-3; D is undetermined. This CDR3 spans 17 amino acids. Between the trimmed V and J ends, which lost 6 bases and 2 bases, there was a span of 20 bases. The CDR3 region has the DNA TGTGCCAGCAGCCCGCCCGGACTCCTAGGCGCTGGAAACACCATATATTTT. This sequence encodes CASSPPGLLGAGNTIYF.

The V and J genes are TRBV5-1 and TRBJ1-1; TRBD1 aligns across 9 bases. After removal of 2 bases from V and 4 bases from J, the junction contained 9 bases not matched to a gene. The CDR3 runs 16 residues. CDR1 is SGHRS, CDR2 YFSETQ, per germline. As DNA, the CDR3 is TGCGCCAGCAGCTTCGACCGGGACAGGGTCGGCACTGAAGCTTTCTTT. This codes for CASSFDRDRVGTEAFF.

The chain recombines TRBV11-2 with TRBJ2-2, with a possible D match to TRBD1 (6 bases). The CDR3 covers 15 residues. Germline CDR1 reads SGHAT; CDR2 reads FQNNGV. The V end was cut by 4 bases, the J end by 6 bases, with 15 bases between. DNA for the CDR3: TGTGCCAGCAGCTCAATCAGGGGTAATTCCGGGGAGCTGTTTTTT. Protein product: CASSSIRGNSGELFF.

This clonotype was detected many times. The rearrangement joins TRBV7-9 to TRBJ2-3; D is unclear. Per germline, CDR1 SEHNR and CDR2 FQNEAQ (reference sequence). V shed 3 bases and J shed 2 bases, with 12 bases lying between them. This CDR3 comprises 15 residues. CDR3 sequence reads: CASSFGQSATDTQYF. The CDR3 DNA follows: TGTGCCAGCAGCTTCGGCCAGTCAGCCACAGATACGCAGTATTTT.

In this sample, this clonotype turned up once. The chain couples TRBV6-6 to TRBJ2-1; D is unresolved. The V gene lost 3 bases and the J gene lost 0 bases, with 12 bases spanning the gap. In germline, CDR1 is MNHNY, CDR2 SVGAGI (reference sequence). The CDR3 is 16 residues long. CDR3 nucleotides: TGTGCCAGCAGTTATTCGGCAACCGACTCCTACAATGAGCAGTTCTTC. Translating gives CASSYSATDSYNEQFF.

This clonotype was observed many times. The gene calls are TRBV20-1 and TRBJ2-7; 11 positions match TRBD1. J gave up 1 base and V 7 bases, and 15 bases lay outside the gene matches. The CDR3 sequence is 17 residues long. Looked up from germline, CDR1 is DFQATT and CDR2 is SNEGSKA (reference sequence). The CDR3 nucleotides are TGCAGTGGACTCGGGACAGGGGGATTCTTAATGTCCTACGAGCAGTACTTC. This translates into CSGLGTGGFLMSYEQYF.

The chain is built from TRBV11-2 and TRBJ2-7, with no clear D. Trimming took off 1 base at V and 0 bases at J, with 7 bases between the two ends. The CDR3 is 14 amino acids. The germline V gene encodes CDR1 SGHAT and CDR2 FQNNGV. CDR3 in amino acids: CASSLGFSSYEQYF. CDR3 sequence (DNA): TGTGCCAGCAGCTTAGGTTTTAGCTCCTACGAGCAGTACTTC.

The gene calls are TRBV11-2 and TRBJ1-4; D ambiguous. Germline V gene data show CDR1 as SGHAT and CDR2 as FQNNGV. V shed 6 bases and J shed 1 base, with 3 bases lying between them. The CDR3 runs to 12 residues. The CDR3 DNA follows: TGTGCCAGCAGGGGAACTAATGAAAAACTGTTTTTT. Protein sequence: CASRGTNEKLFF. Based on the CDR3 plus reference TRBV11-2 and TRBJ1-4, the full variable domain is EAGVAQSPRYKIIEKRQSVAFWCNPISGHATLYWYQQILGQGPKLLIQFQNNGVVDDSQLPKDRFSAERLKGVDSTLKIQPAKLEDSAVYLCASRGTNEKLFFGSGTQLSVL.

This clonotype was seen more than once but under ten times. CDR3 in DNA: TGCAGTGCTCCTGGGGACACCAACACTGAAGCTTTCTTT. This translates into CSAPGDTNTEAFF. The rearrangement joins TRBV20-1 to TRBJ1-1, with D possibly TRBD1 on 6 matching bases. Trimming removed 5 bases from V and 2 bases from J, with 12 bases in between. Germline values: CDR1 DFQATT, CDR2 SNEGSKA (reference sequence). This CDR3 has 13 residues.

This clonotype was seen a few times. The chain uses TRBV7-8 and TRBJ2-2; D remains unclear. The germline gives CDR1 SGHVS, CDR2 FQNEAQ. Trimming removed 1 base from V and 0 bases from J, with 6 bases in between. The CDR3 spans 15 residues. CDR3 nucleotide sequence: TGTGCCAGCAGCTTAGGACACCCGAACACCGGGGAGCTGTTTTTT. The encoded protein is CASSLGHPNTGELFF.

This chain connects TRBV12-3 or TRBV12-4 to TRBJ1-1; D unclear. The V gene lost 3 bases and the J gene lost 8 bases, with 13 bases spanning the gap. The CDR3 contains 13 residues. The DNA for the CDR3 is TGTGCCAGCAGTTTCAACGGGGAGGGAGAAGCTTTCTTT. This gives the protein CASSFNGEGEAFF.

This clonotype has at least ten counts. The chain links TRBV28 to TRBJ1-1; 8 positions agree with TRBD1. CDR1 and CDR2 from the germline V gene are MDHEN and SYDVKM. The V and J ends lost 6 bases and 4 bases, in that order; junction bases with no gene match: 7. The CDR3 length is 14 residues. The CDR3 DNA sequence: TGTGCCAGCAGCACAGGGGGTATAGGCACTGAAGCTTTCTTT. Its protein is CASSTGGIGTEAFF.

Many counts were recorded for this clonotype. V is TRBV29-1 and J is TRBJ2-2; D might be TRBD1 (6 bases). This CDR3 is 14 amino acids long. In germline, CDR1 is SQVTM, CDR2 ANQGSEA. V lost 5 bases and J 4 bases, leaving 14 bases between the germline ends. CDR3 nucleotides: TGCAGCGTTCGACACGACAGGCTCACCGGGGAGCTGTTTTTT. Its protein product is CSVRHDRLTGELFF.

This clonotype has just a few counts. This sequence joins TRBV18 and TRBJ1-1; 7 bases are shared with TRBD1. Germline lookup yields CDR1 KGHSH and CDR2 LQKENI. Losses at the gene ends were 3 bases for V and 3 bases for J; bases not matched to a gene: 4. This CDR3 comprises 14 residues. The DNA of the CDR3 is TGTGCCAGCTCACCCGACAGGGAGGACACTGAAGCTTTCTTT. Translation: CASSPDREDTEAFF.

This clonotype was counted only a few times. The J gene is TRBJ1-3, the V gene TRBV7-2; D is uncertain. V lost 5 bases to trimming and J lost 0 bases, with 14 bases between them. Per germline, CDR1 SGHTA and CDR2 FQGNSA. There are 16 residues in the CDR3. In DNA form, the CDR3 reads TGTGCCAGCAGCCCGTACTCCGGGTCCTCTGGAAACACCATATATTTT. As protein: CASSPYSGSSGNTIYF.

This clonotype was observed at least ten times. The chain links TRBV11-2 to TRBJ2-7; D assignment may be TRBD1 or TRBD2 (5 bases each). The CDR3 spans 15 residues. Germline V gene sequence: CDR1 SGHAT, CDR2 FQNNGV. Trimming pared 0 bases from V and 5 bases from J, leaving 14 bases between. CDR3 region: CASSLDLQGRHEQYF. The CDR3 coding sequence is TGTGCCAGCAGCTTAGATCTCCAGGGACGGCACGAGCAGTACTTC.

This clonotype has a count of ten or more. The V and J genes are TRBV5-4 and TRBJ1-1, with TRBD1 matching 7 bases. This CDR3 contains 14 residues. V dropped 6 bases and J dropped 6; count of bases not matched to a gene: 11. Germline V gene data show CDR1 as SGHNT and CDR2 as YYREEE (reference sequence). The CDR3 is CASMYQGVGAEAFF. CDR3 nucleotides: TGTGCCAGCATGTACCAGGGGGTCGGGGCTGAAGCTTTCTTT.

This clonotype occurred many times. The rearrangement uses TRBV11-2 and TRBJ2-3, with 8 nucleotides matching TRBD1. After removal of 1 base from V and 1 base from J, the junction contained 13 bases not matched to a gene. The CDR3 covers 19 residues. CDR1 is SGHAT, CDR2 FQNNGV, per germline. The CDR3 DNA reads as TGTGCCAGCAGCTTAGCAGGGGGCCTACCCGAATACCGCACAGATACGCAGTATTTT. This translates into CASSLAGGLPEYRTDTQYF.

This clonotype was counted ten times or more. The chain is built from TRBV20-1 and TRBJ2-1; the D gene is possibly TRBD1 (6 bases). V was shortened by 0 bases and J by 16 bases, with 16 bases between the two germline ends. CDR3 length: 12 residues. CDR1 is DFQATT and CDR2 is SNEGSKA in the germline V gene (reference sequence). The CDR3 protein is CSAREQGFQEFF. The CDR3 nucleotides are TGCAGTGCTAGAGAACAGGGTTTCCAAGAATTCTTC.

At least ten counts were recorded for this clonotype. The V call is TRBV12-5, the J call TRBJ2-1; D gene ambiguous. This CDR3 is 12 amino acids long. The germline V and J ends were trimmed by 4 bases and 6 bases, with 7 bases remaining between them. The germline CDR1 and CDR2 sequences are LGHNT and FRNRAP. Here the CDR3 reads CASGSQANEQFF. DNA of the CDR3: TGTGCTAGTGGTTCCCAAGCCAATGAGCAGTTCTTC. Together with reference TRBV12-5 and TRBJ2-1, the CDR3 gives the full variable domain: DARVTQTPRHKVTEMGQEVTMRCQPILGHNTVFWYRQTMMQGLELLAYFRNRAPLDDSGMPKDRFSAEMPDATLATLKIQPSEPRDSAVYFCASGSQANEQFFGPGTRLTVL.

This clonotype was observed a few times. The rearrangement uses TRBV12-3 or TRBV12-4 and TRBJ2-7; 9 positions agree with TRBD1. J lost 2 bases, V lost 5 bases, and 7 bases had no gene match. This CDR3 has 15 amino acids. As DNA, the CDR3 is TGTGCCAGCAGTCAATCGACAGGGGGAGCCTACGAGCAGTACTTC. As protein: CASSQSTGGAYEQYF.

The chain combines TRBV5-1 with TRBJ2-3; 7 bases line up with TRBD1. Germline V lookup: CDR1 SGHRS, CDR2 YFSETQ. This CDR3 is built from 15 residues. The junction had 3 bases not matched to a gene; V was cut back by 1 base and J by 1 base. The CDR3 nucleotides are TGCGCCAGCAGCTTGTCCGGACAGGGCACAGATACGCAGTATTTT. As protein: CASSLSGQGTDTQYF.

The rearrangement uses TRBV7-3 and TRBJ2-7, with D maybe TRBD1 (7 bases). The length of the CDR3 is 15 residues. V lost 5 bases, J lost 2 bases, and 16 bases lay in between. The germline gives CDR1 SGHTA, CDR2 FQGTGA. The chain's CDR3 is CASSPGQGGPYEQYF. As DNA, the CDR3 is TGTGCCAGCAGCCCGGGGCAGGGGGGCCCCTACGAGCAGTACTTC.

This clonotype was seen at least ten times. The chain carries TRBV20-1 and TRBJ2-3, with 8 bases aligning to TRBD2. CDR3 length: 15 amino acids. The germline CDR1 and CDR2 sequences are DFQATT and SNEGSKA (reference sequence). V shed 6 bases and J 4 bases; nucleotides not matched to a gene: 12. This CDR3 reads CSAQFPGLDSDTQYF. The CDR3 region has the DNA TGCAGTGCCCAATTTCCGGGACTAGATTCAGATACGCAGTATTTT.

This clonotype was seen once. The J gene is TRBJ2-3, the V gene TRBV10-3; D is uncertain. The CDR3 is made up of 12 amino acids. The ends were cut back, 3 bases at V and 5 bases at J, with 6 bases in the middle. Germline V gene sequence: CDR1 ENHRY, CDR2 SYGVKD. CDR3: CAISDLVDTQYF. The CDR3 DNA reads TGTGCCATCAGTGACCTTGTAGATACGCAGTATTTT.